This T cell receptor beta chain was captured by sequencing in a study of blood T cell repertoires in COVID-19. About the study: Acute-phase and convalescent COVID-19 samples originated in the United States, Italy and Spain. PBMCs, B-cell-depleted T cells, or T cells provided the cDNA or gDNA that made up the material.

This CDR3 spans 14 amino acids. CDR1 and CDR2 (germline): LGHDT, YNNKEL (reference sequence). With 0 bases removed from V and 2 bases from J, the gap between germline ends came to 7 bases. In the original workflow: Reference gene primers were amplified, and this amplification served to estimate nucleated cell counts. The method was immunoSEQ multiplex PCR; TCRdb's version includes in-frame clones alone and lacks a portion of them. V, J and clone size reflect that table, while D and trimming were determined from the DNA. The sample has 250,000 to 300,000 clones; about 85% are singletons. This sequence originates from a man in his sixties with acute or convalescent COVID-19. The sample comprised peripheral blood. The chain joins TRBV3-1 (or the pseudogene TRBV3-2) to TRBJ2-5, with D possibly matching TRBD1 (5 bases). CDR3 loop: CASSQDSGQETQYF. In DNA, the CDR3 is TGTGCCAGCAGCCAAGATTCAGGGCAAGAGACCCAGTACTTC.